This T cell receptor (beta chain) was sequenced in a study of Ad26.COV2.S vaccination and SARS-CoV-2 variants. Regarding the study as a whole: Higher spike-specific TCR breadth was found in vaccine recipients than in placebo recipients.

Specified treatment: roughly 19 received Ad26.COV2.S at low or high dose, single or two shots; about 5 received placebo; per-sample allocation not given. Specimens were obtained on day 63 following the first vaccine or placebo injection. Donation came from an adult in Boston who was aged 18-55 years. V shed 0 bases and J shed 0 bases, with 12 bases lying between them. Germline values: CDR1 MNHEY, CDR2 SVGAGI. CDR3 length equals 16 residues. Measured with immunoSEQ multiplex PCR; TCRdb has only the in-frame clones, and not every one. The profile shows hundreds of thousands of clones, 80% to 90% of them singletons. A remark on this clone: As yet, its antigen is unknown.

The chain carries TRBV6-5 and TRBJ2-7; D gene unclear. This specimen consisted of peripheral blood, obtained in a trial of Ad26.COV2.S vaccine versus placebo. This clonotype was obtained from a person between 18 and 65 years old who received the Ad26.COV2.S COVID-19 vaccine or a placebo. CDR3 residues: CASSYSRRASSYEQYF. CDR3 bases: TGTGCCAGCAGTTACTCCCGACGGGCTAGCTCCTACGAGCAGTACTTC.